What follows are 13 T cell receptor beta chains derived from one specimen sequenced in a study of blood T cell repertoires in COVID-19. Clones were read by immunoSEQ multiplex PCR, and TCRdb kept only the in-frame ones, dropping some. Here the sample spans roughly 100,000 clones, 89% being singletons. Sequenced: peripheral blood. The receptors stem from a woman aged 55-69 years with acute or convalescent COVID-19.

The rearrangement joins TRBV12-3 or TRBV12-4 to TRBJ2-4; tentatively, D is TRBD1 (5 bases). This CDR3 has 13 residues. Trimming removed 0 bases from V and 10 bases from J, with 10 bases in between. The CDR3 DNA reads TGTGCCAGCAGTTTAGCAGGGGCCAGTATTCAGTACTTC. Protein: CASSLAGASIQYF.

The chain joins TRBV18 to TRBJ1-5; D possibly corresponds to TRBD1 (5 bases). The CDR3 extends over 15 amino acids. V lost 3 bases to trimming and J lost 7 bases, with 16 bases between them. Germline V CDR1 and CDR2: KGHSH, LQKENI. CDR3 nucleotides: TGTGCCAGCTCACCGGACAACTTCCCCAACCAGCCCCAGCATTTT. It translates to CASSPDNFPNQPQHF.

The V gene is TRBV9, the J gene TRBJ1-1; 8 bases align to TRBD1. Germline V lookup: CDR1 SGDLS, CDR2 YYNGEE. The J segment lost 8 bases and the V segment lost 3 bases, leaving 9 bases of the junction unmatched. This CDR3 contains 14 residues. Written as DNA, the CDR3 is TGTGCCAGCAGCGAGCGGACAGGGAGAGGGGAAGCTTTCTTT. Translated, it gives CASSERTGRGEAFF.

J is TRBJ2-3 and V is TRBV28; 7 bases are shared with TRBD1. Unmatched junction bases numbered 13, after V lost 7 bases and J lost 3 bases. This CDR3 is 16 amino acids long. The germline CDR1 and CDR2 sequences are MDHEN and SYDVKM. CDR3 nucleotides: TGTGCCAGCACTAAAAGGGGGCATTTCGGGACAGATACGCAGTATTTT. This sequence encodes CASTKRGHFGTDTQYF.

The chain employs TRBV19 and TRBJ2-3; a possible D gene is TRBD2 (5 bases). Germline CDR1 and CDR2: LNHDA and SQIVND (reference sequence). The V gene lost 5 bases and the J gene lost 0 bases, with 9 bases spanning the gap. This CDR3 has 14 amino acids. The CDR3 reads CASSWSSSTDTQYF. For the CDR3, the DNA is TGTGCCAGTAGTTGGTCTAGCAGCACAGATACGCAGTATTTT.

The chain couples TRBV5-7 to TRBJ1-1, with 8 bases lining up with TRBD1. TRBV5-7 falls under the ORF class, with uncertain function. The CDR3 is 19 amino acids. V lost 3 bases to trimming and J lost 0 bases; unmatched junction nucleotides: 16. CDR3 sequence: CASSYPGTGVRQMNTEAFF. The DNA of the CDR3 is TGTGCCAGCAGCTACCCCGGGACAGGAGTTCGACAGATGAACACTGAAGCTTTCTTT.

The chain combines TRBV2 with TRBJ2-1, with TRBD2 matching 9 bases. V trimming: 4 bases; J trimming: 8 bases; junction bases outside the gene matches: 9. Germline assignment: CDR1 SNHLY and CDR2 FYNNEI. The CDR3 is 15 amino acids. The CDR3 region is CASSGGISGSDEQFF. The DNA for the CDR3 is TGTGCCAGCAGTGGAGGGATTAGCGGGAGCGATGAGCAGTTCTTC.

The chain recombines TRBV5-4 with TRBJ1-2; 8 positions match TRBD1. Germline values: CDR1 SGHNT, CDR2 YYREEE (reference sequence). V lost 0 bases, J lost 3 bases, and 7 bases stayed unmatched. CDR3 length equals 16 residues. CDR3 DNA: TGTGCCAGCAGCTTGGATCCCCAGGGGGCAGACTATGGCTACACCTTC. Translation: CASSLDPQGADYGYTF.

The rearrangement links TRBV3-1 (or the pseudogene TRBV3-2) to TRBJ1-2; maybe TRBD1 (6 bases). The CDR3 length is 13 residues. Trimming removed 0 bases from V and 7 bases from J, with 9 bases in between. The germline CDR1 and CDR2 sequences are LGHDT and YNNKEL (reference sequence). CDR3 DNA: TGTGCCAGCAGCCAAGAACAGGGTGCTGGCTACACCTTC. It yields the protein CASSQEQGAGYTF.

The rearrangement uses TRBV30 and TRBJ1-6; D call uncertain. Germline CDR1 GTSNPN, CDR2 SVGIG (reference sequence). V shed 1 base and J shed 6 bases, with 16 bases lying between them. The CDR3 has 16 residues. The CDR3 sequence: CAWSGPRGGGNSPLHF. CDR3 nucleotides: TGTGCCTGGAGTGGTCCCCGAGGCGGAGGTAATTCACCCCTCCACTTT.

The CDR3: CAWSWRGEQFF. In DNA form, the CDR3 reads TGTGCCTGGAGTTGGAGAGGTGAGCAGTTCTTC. The J gene is TRBJ2-1, the V gene TRBV30; D unresolved. Trimming left V 2 bases short and J 9 bases short, with 8 bases between. The CDR3 is 11 amino acids. Germline V gene sequence: CDR1 GTSNPN, CDR2 SVGIG (reference sequence).

The J gene is TRBJ1-3, the V gene TRBV3-1 (or the pseudogene TRBV3-2); 11 bases fit TRBD1. Germline trimming cut 2 bases from V and 0 bases from J; bases unmatched to any gene: 3. Germline V gene sequence: CDR1 LGHDT, CDR2 YNNKEL (reference sequence). The CDR3 spans 17 residues. Here the CDR3 DNA reads TGTGCCAGCAGCCAATGGGGGACAGGGGGCTCTGGAAACACCATATATTTT. Its translation: CASSQWGTGGSGNTIYF.

This chain joins TRBV6-5 and TRBJ1-6; 8 bases line up with TRBD1. CDR3 length: 14 amino acids. Losses at the gene ends were 6 bases for V and 8 bases for J; bases not matched to a gene: 6. The germline gives CDR1 MNHEY, CDR2 SVGAGI. CDR3 sequence reads: CASRRTGRDSPLHF. CDR3 bases: TGTGCCAGCAGACGGACAGGGAGGGATTCACCCCTCCACTTT.